The rows below give T cell receptor beta chains drawn from one sample of a study of vaccination effects on CD4 cells after COVID-19. Antigens for these TCRs are unknown. Some clones are missing from TCRdb's copy, which holds only in-frame ones; the method was immunoSEQ multiplex PCR. The sample lists tens of thousands of clones, about 78% occurring once. Sequenced here: CD4+ T cells from PBMCs cultured with HCoV-NL63 spike peptides, sampled before COVID-19 vaccination. Every receptor here comes from a human donor who had a prior SARS-CoV-2 infection. Both conserved end residues are part of each CDR3. The D gene is left open where the match is weak. Not every row has a clone size; where given, it reads once, few, many or a size class.

D gene	V gene	J gene	clone size	CDR3 protein	CDR3 DNA
-	TRBV11-3	TRBJ1-1	many	CASSLVLTGAVNTEAFF	TGTGCCAGCAGCTTAGTACTCACGGGGGCAGTGAACACTGAAGCTTTCTTT
-	TRBV5-1	TRBJ1-4	-	CASSLGRGEKLFF	TGCGCCAGCAGCTTGGGTCGGGGTGAAAAACTGTTTTTT
-	TRBV7-6	TRBJ2-5	-	CASSPGQTQETQYF	TGTGCCAGCAGCCCCGGACAGACACAAGAGACCCAGTACTTC
TRBD2	TRBV6-5	TRBJ2-5	-	CASSPLAAAKTQYF	TGTGCCAGCAGCCCGCTAGCGGCCGCAAAGACCCAGTACTTC
-	TRBV7-3	TRBJ2-2	-	CASSPGRATGELFF	TGTGCCAGCAGTCCCGGCCGGGCTACCGGGGAGCTGTTTTTT
TRBD1	TRBV7-2	TRBJ1-4	few	CASSLGPRQTGQGNEKLFF	TGTGCCAGCAGCTTAGGTCCCCGGCAAACGGGACAGGGGAATGAAAAACTGTTTTTT
-	TRBV19	TRBJ2-2	few	CASILSEVIGELFF	TGTGCCAGTATCCTAAGTGAGGTAATCGGGGAGCTGTTTTTT
-	TRBV3-1/TRBV3-2	TRBJ1-2	-	CASSPVELTGRGANYGYTF	TGTGCCAGCAGCCCCGTCGAGCTCACAGGGAGAGGGGCTAACTATGGCTACACCTTC
-	TRBV11-3	TRBJ2-7	medium-sized	CASSLGSGQAYEQYF	TGTGCCAGCAGCTTAGGGTCGGGTCAAGCCTACGAGCAGTACTTC
TRBD2	TRBV12-5	TRBJ2-5	-	CASCLGLAGAGSPETQYF	TGTGCTAGTTGCCTCGGACTAGCGGGGGCGGGGTCCCCAGAGACCCAGTACTTC
-	TRBV11-2	TRBJ1-1	-	CASSLDHGVSDRLLTAFF	TGTGCCAGCAGCTTAGATCACGGCGTATCCGATAGACTTTTGACTGCTTTCTTT
TRBD1	TRBV10-3	TRBJ2-1	-	CATQQGSSYNEQFF	TGTGCCACCCAACAGGGGAGCTCCTACAATGAGCAGTTCTTC
TRBD2	TRBV14	TRBJ2-1	-	CASSQHLTSGSYNEQFF	TGTGCCAGCAGCCAACACTTGACTAGCGGCTCCTACAATGAGCAGTTCTTC
-	TRBV15	TRBJ1-5	-	CATSRPYSNQPQHF	TGTGCCACCAGCAGACCTTATAGCAATCAGCCCCAGCATTTT
-	TRBV2	TRBJ2-7	-	CASSDQVSSYEQYF	TGTGCCAGCAGTGATCAAGTCAGTTCCTACGAGCAGTACTTC
TRBD2	TRBV7-2	TRBJ2-5	-	CASSWTSGRIQETQYF	TGTGCCAGCAGCTGGACTAGCGGGAGGATTCAGGAGACCCAGTACTTC
-	TRBV7-2	TRBJ2-6	-	CASSAASGANVLTF	TGTGCCAGCAGCGCGGCCTCTGGGGCCAACGTCCTGACTTTC
-	TRBV9	TRBJ2-5	-	CASSWGENGGLQETQYF	TGTGCCAGCAGTTGGGGTGAGAACGGGGGCCTCCAAGAGACCCAGTACTTC
-	TRBV14	TRBJ1-6	-	CASSLNINSPLHF	TGTGCCAGCAGCCTAAACATCAATTCACCCCTCCACTTT
TRBD1	TRBV4-1	TRBJ2-2	-	CASSQQGQGAEGGTGELFF	TGCGCCAGCAGCCAACAAGGACAGGGGGCGGAGGGGGGCACCGGGGAGCTGTTTTTT
TRBD1	TRBV7-9	TRBJ1-4	-	CASSFPQNRQGPNEKLFF	TGTGCCAGCAGCTTCCCGCAAAATAGACAGGGTCCTAATGAAAAACTGTTTTTT
-	TRBV2	TRBJ1-2	few	CASSARYGYTF	TGTGCCAGCAGTGCCCGATATGGCTACACCTTC
-	TRBV5-4	TRBJ1-2	few	CASSLRDHFSYGYTF	TGTGCCAGCAGCTTACGGGACCACTTCTCCTATGGCTACACCTTC
-	TRBV5-4	TRBJ2-3	-	CASSSRALPLTDTQYF	TGTGCCAGCAGCTCCCGAGCGCTCCCCCTCACTGATACGCAGTATTTT
-	TRBV12-3/TRBV12-4	TRBJ2-7	-	CASSIRGLYEQYF	TGTGCCAGCAGCATACGGGGTCTCTACGAGCAGTACTTC
-	TRBV7-9	TRBJ1-6	-	CASSFPLYNSPLHF	TGTGCCAGCAGCTTCCCTCTTTACAATTCACCCCTCCACTTT
-	TRBV30	TRBJ1-3	-	CAWKKGMAGNTIYF	TGTGCCTGGAAAAAGGGGATGGCTGGTAACACCATATATTTT
-	TRBV7-8	TRBJ2-6	-	CASSSRAPDPAQDSGANVLTF	TGTGCCAGCAGCTCCCGCGCCCCCGACCCCGCGCAAGACTCTGGGGCCAACGTCCTGACTTTC
-	TRBV5-4	TRBJ2-5	-	CASSRRDQETQYF	TGTGCCAGCAGCCGCCGAGACCAAGAGACCCAGTACTTC